Each of the 7 T cell receptor beta chains below was sequenced from the same sample in a study of blood T cell repertoires in COVID-19. Sequencing used immunoSEQ multiplex PCR; TCRdb keeps in-frame clones, though not all of them. Among around 160,000 clones listed, over 90% were seen once. What was sequenced was peripheral blood. These receptors were taken from a woman between 55 and 75 years old with COVID-19, enrolled during active disease.

This clone was observed a single time. In DNA form, the CDR3 reads TGTGCCAGTAGTACTGCTAACGGGGGGGGTAGGAATGAGCAGTTCTTC. It is translated as CASSTANGGGRNEQFF. The V and J genes are TRBV19 and TRBJ2-1; 8 positions agree with TRBD2. Trimming cost V 4 bases and J 7 bases; bases outside gene matches: 12. CDR3 size: 16 residues. Germline V gene lookup returns CDR1 LNHDA and CDR2 SQIVND (reference sequence). Using reference TRBV19 and TRBJ2-1 for the parts outside the CDR3, the full variable domain is DGGITQSPKYLFRKEGQNVTLSCEQNLNHDAMYWYRQDPGQGLRLIYYSQIVNDFQKGDIAEGYSVSREKKESFPLTVTSAQKNPTAFYLCASSTANGGGRNEQFFGPGTRLTVL.

This chain uses TRBV6-2 or TRBV6-3 with TRBJ2-7; 8 nucleotides agree with TRBD1. With V trimmed by 5 bases and J by 3 bases, 12 bases remained unmatched. The CDR3 is 16 residues long. Germline V lookup: CDR1 MNHEY, CDR2 SVGEGT. The DNA of the CDR3 is TGTGCCAGCAGTCTACCCTCACAGGGGGTACGCTACGAGCAGTACTTC. Encoded protein: CASSLPSQGVRYEQYF.

The rearrangement uses TRBV30 and TRBJ2-2; no clear D. The V end was cut by 3 bases, the J end by 1 base, with 3 bases between. This CDR3 region has 12 residues. Germline V CDR1 and CDR2: GTSNPN, SVGIG (reference sequence). Written as DNA, the CDR3 is TGTGCCTGGAGCGTGAACACCGGGGAGCTGTTTTTT. It specifies CAWSVNTGELFF.

J is TRBJ1-5 and V is TRBV9, with D possibly TRBD1 on 5 matching bases. Deletions cut 4 bases from V and 6 bases from J, with 17 bases between. This CDR3 is built from 15 residues. Germline values: CDR1 SGDLS, CDR2 YYNGEE. CDR3 protein: CASSPRGGEGQPQHF. The CDR3 DNA is TGTGCCAGCAGCCCGAGGGGCGGGGAGGGTCAGCCCCAGCATTTT.

The V and J genes are TRBV4-3 and TRBJ1-5; no firm D call. CDR1 LGHNA and CDR2 YSLEER come from the germline V gene. Trimming stripped 0 bases from V and 6 bases from J, with 6 bases between. The CDR3 is 13 amino acids. The CDR3 reads CASSQDPGQPQHF. CDR3 nucleotides: TGCGCCAGCAGCCAAGATCCGGGTCAGCCCCAGCATTTT.

In its sample, this clone was seen once. V gene TRBV9 combines with J gene TRBJ2-4; the D gene is possibly TRBD1 (5 bases). Trimming pared 2 bases from V and 9 bases from J, leaving 15 bases between. CDR1 and CDR2 (germline): SGDLS, YYNGEE. The CDR3 totals 14 residues. In DNA, the CDR3 is TGTGCCAGCAGCGTTTCCAGGGATGGGTCCATTCAGTACTTC. Translated: CASSVSRDGSIQYF.

The chain uses TRBV7-2 and TRBJ1-2; a possible D gene is TRBD1 (6 bases). The germline V gene has CDR1 SGHTA and CDR2 FQGNSA. The CDR3 has 14 residues. V was clipped by 10 bases and J by 2 bases, with 17 bases between them. In nucleotides, the CDR3 is TGTGCCAAAACCCACCCCGGGACAAACTATGGCTACACCTTC. Translation: CAKTHPGTNYGYTF.